This T cell receptor beta chain was found in a study of beta chain features in type 1 diabetes. General study points: All four CD4+ subsets from Type 1 diabetes patients carried moderately but significantly shorter TCRB CDR3s.

The CDR3 spans 15 residues. Trimming cost V 8 bases and J 0 bases, with 11 bases left between them. Per the germline V gene, CDR1 is MDHEN and CDR2 is SYDVKM. As every portion of the isolated RNA was reverse transcribed, the sequencing read expressed TCRB transcripts. Here immunoSEQ multiplex PCR was the method, and the copy in TCRdb shows in-frame clones only, minus some. The data contain 250,000 to 300,000 clones, more than 13% of them singletons. For this clone: Antigen unknown.

The chain employs TRBV28 and TRBJ2-6; D call uncertain. The origin of this receptor is a man between 25 and 39 years old with type 1 diabetes. Input material: naive CD4+ T cells from blood. CDR3 nucleotide sequence: TGTGCCAGCGGGTCCAGGTCCTCTGGGGCCAACGTCCTGACTTTC. This translates into CASGSRSSGANVLTF.